This T cell receptor beta chain was captured in a study of control samples from healthy donors and cancer patients. Here immunoSEQ multiplex PCR was the method, and the copy in TCRdb shows in-frame clones only, minus some. The repertoire holds under 200,000 clones, around 95% seen once, with over 3.5% in the top ten. V was pared by 2 bases and J by 7 bases, with 12 bases between. Looked up from germline, CDR1 is SGHNT and CDR2 is YYREEE (reference sequence). The CDR3 covers 13 residues. Sequencing was carried out using blood. The rearrangement uses TRBV5-4 and TRBJ1-1; a possible D gene is TRBD1 (5 bases). The clonotype was recovered from a woman between 55 and 75 years old in good health. The CDR3 loop is CASSFDRLSEAFF. The CDR3, as DNA: TGTGCCAGCAGCTTCGACAGATTGAGTGAAGCTTTCTTT.